The 19 T cell receptor beta chains presented below share a single source sample, sequenced in a study of CD8 T cells in Susac syndrome. Reverse transcription used 0.5 to 1 ug RNA and random hexamers. In TCRdb, the immunoSEQ multiplex PCR reads were re-called with MiXCR into one record per CDR3 protein. This table holds some 200,000 distinct CDR3 sequences, about 95% found once. Sequencing used CD4+ T cells from PBMCs. The receptors come from a human donor in good health.

V and J are TRBV12-3 or TRBV12-4 and TRBJ2-1, with no clear D. The CDR3 length is 14 residues. V gave up 8 bases and J gave up 3 bases, with 14 bases separating them. The CDR3 here is CASSPTRSYNEQFF. As DNA, the CDR3 is TGTGCCAGCTCCCCGACCCGGAGCTACAATGAGCAGTTCTTC.

The gene calls are TRBV5-6 and TRBJ2-4; tentatively, D is TRBD2 (5 bases). Germline V CDR1 and CDR2: SGHDT, YYEEEE. Trimming stripped 4 bases from V and 8 bases from J, with 16 bases between. The CDR3 sequence is 14 residues long. The CDR3 here is CASSRGVGRDIQYF. For the CDR3, the DNA is TGTGCCAGCAGCCGCGGTGTCGGGCGGGACATTCAGTACTTC.

The V and J genes are TRBV27 and TRBJ2-7; D uncertain. Germline lookup yields CDR1 MNHEY and CDR2 SMNVEV (reference sequence). V shed 9 bases and J shed 1 base, with 1 base lying between them. The CDR3 loop spans 9 amino acids. CDR3: CARSYEQYF. In nucleotides, the CDR3 is TGTGCCAGGTCCTACGAGCAGTACTTC.

The V call is TRBV19, the J call TRBJ2-5; the D gene could be TRBD1 or TRBD2 (6 bases each). V was clipped by 3 bases and J by 2 bases, with 13 bases between them. This CDR3 spans 15 amino acids. Germline values: CDR1 LNHDA, CDR2 SQIVND (reference sequence). CDR3 sequence reads: CASSIRRGWQETQYF. CDR3 DNA: TGTGCCAGTAGTATCCGGAGGGGGTGGCAAGAGACCCAGTACTTC.

The V gene is TRBV28, the J gene TRBJ2-7; 9 bases are a match to TRBD1. The CDR3 sequence is 15 residues long. Trimming cost V 5 bases and J 1 base; bases outside gene matches: 6. The germline gives CDR1 MDHEN, CDR2 SYDVKM. This CDR3 is CASSVDRGGSYEQYF. In nucleotides, the CDR3 is TGTGCCAGCAGTGTGGACAGGGGCGGATCCTACGAGCAGTACTTC.

CDR3 in amino acids: CARPLGGTGELFF. CDR3 sequence (DNA): TGTGCCAGACCACTAGGCGGCACCGGGGAGCTGTTTTTT. This sequence joins TRBV7-9 and TRBJ2-2; D is possibly TRBD2 (5 bases). The CDR3 extends over 13 amino acids. In germline, CDR1 is SEHNR, CDR2 FQNEAQ (reference sequence). V gave up 9 bases and J gave up 4 bases, with 12 bases separating them.

As DNA, the CDR3 is TGTGCCAGCAGTCCCGGGGGCGGGAACACTGAAGCTTTCTTT. It translates to CASSPGGGNTEAFF. The chain is built from TRBV12-3 or TRBV12-4 and TRBJ1-1; the D gene is possibly TRBD1 (6 bases). The CDR3 length is 14 residues. V lost 5 bases and J 1 base, leaving 11 bases between the germline ends.

The J gene is TRBJ2-2, the V gene TRBV4-3; 13 bases are shared with TRBD2. The V gene's germline CDR1 is LGHNA and CDR2 YSLEER. CDR3 length equals 16 residues. J was trimmed by 6 bases and V by 5 bases; bases with no gene match: 6. This CDR3 reads CASSLTSGRYAGELFF. CDR3 DNA sequence: TGCGCCAGCAGCTTGACTAGCGGGAGGTACGCCGGGGAGCTGTTTTTT.

The chain combines TRBV3-1 with TRBJ2-7; D unresolved. Looked up from germline, CDR1 is LGHDT and CDR2 is YNNKEL (reference sequence). Trimming removed 1 base at V and 4 bases at J, with 8 bases between. The CDR3 has 13 residues. The CDR3 reads CASSQVYLYEQYF. CDR3 in DNA: TGTGCCAGCAGCCAAGTTTACCTTTACGAGCAGTACTTC.

V is TRBV29-1 and J is TRBJ2-1, with D possibly matching TRBD1 (6 bases). This CDR3 is built from 13 residues. Per the germline V gene, CDR1 is SQVTM and CDR2 is ANQGSEA. V gave up 7 bases and J gave up 2 bases, with 12 bases separating them. The CDR3 protein is CSDQGPAYNEQFF. The CDR3 DNA sequence: TGCAGCGACCAGGGGCCAGCCTACAATGAGCAGTTCTTC.

A few counts support this clonotype. The chain links TRBV20-1 to TRBJ2-1, with D tentatively TRBD1 or TRBD2 (6 bases each). V dropped 3 bases and J dropped 2 bases, with 8 bases sitting between them. CDR3 length equals 13 residues. Germline CDR1 is DFQATT and CDR2 is SNEGSKA (reference sequence). The CDR3 DNA is TGCAGTGCTAGCGGGGGCGCCTACAATGAGCAGTTCTTC. This codes for CSASGGAYNEQFF.

The V call is TRBV11-2, the J call TRBJ2-3, with D possibly called TRBD1 or TRBD2 (5 bases each). Germline CDR1 reads SGHAT; CDR2 reads FQNNGV. The V end lost 2 bases, the J end lost 0 bases, and 9 bases lay between the germline ends. This CDR3 comprises 15 residues. CDR3 coding DNA: TGTGCCAGCAGCTTATACGGGGCTAGCACAGATACGCAGTATTTT. Translation: CASSLYGASTDTQYF. Combining the CDR3 with reference TRBV11-2 and TRBJ2-3 gives the whole variable domain EAGVAQSPRYKIIEKRQSVAFWCNPISGHATLYWYQQILGQGPKLLIQFQNNGVVDDSQLPKDRFSAERLKGVDSTLKIQPAKLEDSAVYLCASSLYGASTDTQYFGPGTRLTVL.

The chain couples TRBV30 to TRBJ1-4; the D is unclear. Trimming shortened V by 0 bases and J by 2 bases, and 13 bases separated the two germline ends. Germline CDR1 GTSNPN, CDR2 SVGIG (reference sequence). This CDR3 has 16 residues. CDR3 sequence reads: CAWSVGSFGTNEKLFF. CDR3 in DNA: TGTGCCTGGAGTGTTGGGTCTTTTGGTACTAATGAAAAACTGTTTTTT. Based on the CDR3 plus reference TRBV30 and TRBJ1-4, the full variable domain is SQTIHQWPATLVQPVGSPLSLECTVEGTSNPNLYWYRQAAGRGLQLLFYSVGIGQISSEVPQNLSASRPQDRQFILSSKKLLLSDSGFYLCAWSVGSFGTNEKLFFGSGTQLSVL.

V and J are TRBV7-2 and TRBJ2-5; 8 nucleotides agree with TRBD1. Trimming at V came to 2 bases and at J to 5 bases, leaving 7 bases not matched to a gene. The CDR3 totals 15 residues. Germline V gene sequence: CDR1 SGHTA, CDR2 FQGNSA. CDR3 coding DNA: TGTGCCAGCAGCTTATATTCAGGGGGCCTCGAGACCCAGTACTTC. The encoded protein is CASSLYSGGLETQYF. The variable domain in full, with the rest retrieved from reference TRBV7-2 and TRBJ2-5, is GAGVSQSPSNKVTEKGKDVELRCDPISGHTALYWYRQSLGQGLEFLIYFQGNSAPDKSGLPSDRFSAERTGGSVSTLTIQRTQQEDSAVYLCASSLYSGGLETQYFGPGTRLLVL.

This clonotype was seen only once. The V gene is TRBV6-5, the J gene TRBJ1-2; D call uncertain. This CDR3 spans 11 amino acids. CDR1 MNHEY and CDR2 SVGAGI come from the germline V gene. V dropped 7 bases and J dropped 4 bases, with 7 bases sitting between them. The CDR3 spells CASISIYGYTF. The CDR3 coding sequence is TGTGCCAGCATCTCCATCTATGGCTACACCTTC.

This clonotype turned up a few times. The chain combines TRBV7-9 with TRBJ2-2; no firm D call. The CDR3 has 14 amino acids. Germline V gene data show CDR1 as SEHNR and CDR2 as FQNEAQ (reference sequence). Trimming took 1 base from V and 2 from J, leaving 5 bases between them. CDR3 amino acids: CASSLGSNTGELFF. CDR3 in DNA: TGTGCCAGCAGCTTAGGGAGTAACACCGGGGAGCTGTTTTTT. The whole variable domain, filled in from reference TRBV7-9 and TRBJ2-2, reads DTGVSQNPRHKITKRGQNVTFRCDPISEHNRLYWYRQTLGQGPEFLTYFQNEAQLEKSRLLSDRFSAERPKGSFSTLEIQRTEQGDSAMYLCASSLGSNTGELFFGEGSRLTVL.

The chain couples TRBV27 to TRBJ2-7; D is unclear. V lost 2 bases and J lost 2, with 13 bases in between. The germline gives CDR1 MNHEY, CDR2 SMNVEV (reference sequence). This CDR3 region has 15 residues. The CDR3 nucleotides are TGTGCCAGCAGTTTAAAGTACCCCCCTACCTACGAGCAGTACTTC. It yields the protein CASSLKYPPTYEQYF.

This chain joins TRBV28 and TRBJ2-1; maybe TRBD1 (5 bases). Germline CDR1 and CDR2: MDHEN and SYDVKM. V dropped 5 bases and J dropped 15 bases, with 14 bases sitting between them. CDR3 length equals 11 residues. CDR3 in DNA: TGTGCCAGCAGTCCCCGGGTAGGGGCGTTCTTC. Its protein is CASSPRVGAFF.

This chain uses TRBV12-3 or TRBV12-4 with TRBJ2-6; perhaps TRBD1 as D (6 bases). Trimming pared 5 bases from V and 4 bases from J, leaving 12 bases between. The CDR3 totals 15 residues. This CDR3 is CASSNRASGANVLTF. The CDR3, as DNA: TGTGCCAGCAGTAACAGGGCTTCAGGGGCCAACGTCCTGACTTTC.